Below, 8 T cell receptor beta chains from the same sample are listed, as sequenced in a study of identical twins (TCRdb year 2016). Library prep was done by 5' RACE. Sequencing was carried out with an Illumina HiSeq 2000. TCRdb's own reprocessing of the public reads used fastp at Q25 and MiXCR and kept productive beta chains. Each record represents a unique CDR3 protein, reported with the most common genes and DNA among its rows. The sample table shows 460,000 or so distinct CDR3 sequences, and approximately 14% are seen once. The ten largest account for approximately 0.52% of the sample. These data are also associated with another study on yellow fever vaccine responses in identical twins.

The specimen was CD4+ T cells sorted from blood. The source of these receptors is a woman aged 18-30 years in good health.

The chain links TRBV10-3 to TRBJ1-4, with D hard to call. The CDR3 is 12 amino acids. Germline V gives CDR1 ENHRY, CDR2 SYGVKD. Trimming took 4 bases from V and 6 from J, leaving 6 bases between them. This CDR3 is CAISAAHEKLFF. CDR3 coding DNA: TGTGCCATCAGTGCGGCTCATGAAAAACTGTTTTTT.

This clonotype was seen repeatedly, ten times or more. The chain combines TRBV29-1 with TRBJ2-3, with D possibly being TRBD2 (6 bases). The CDR3 spans 14 residues. Trimming pared 5 bases from V and 5 bases from J, leaving 17 bases between. The germline V gene encodes CDR1 SQVTM and CDR2 ANQGSEA. This CDR3 is CSVSSVSWVDTQYF. For the CDR3, the DNA is TGCAGCGTTTCTAGCGTCTCTTGGGTAGATACGCAGTATTTT.

This clonotype was detected only a few times. The rearrangement uses TRBV12-3 or TRBV12-4 and TRBJ1-1, with a possible D match to TRBD1 (5 bases). This CDR3 spans 17 amino acids. Trimming shortened V by 2 bases and J by 0 bases, and 16 bases separated the two germline ends. The CDR3 sequence: CASSLRLQDGVNTEAFF. Written as DNA, the CDR3 is TGTGCCAGCAGTTTAAGACTACAGGATGGGGTGAACACTGAAGCTTTCTTT.

This clonotype was detected only a few times. V is TRBV7-3 and J is TRBJ2-1, with 9 bases lining up with TRBD2. Germline CDR1 reads SGHTA; CDR2 reads FQGTGA. The CDR3 runs to 16 residues. J lost 0 bases, V lost 3 bases, and 3 bases had no gene match. The CDR3 loop is CASSFSSGVSYNEQFF. The CDR3 DNA sequence: TGTGCCAGCAGCTTCTCTAGCGGGGTCTCCTACAATGAGCAGTTCTTC. The whole variable domain, filled in from reference TRBV7-3 and TRBJ2-1, reads GAGVSQTPSNKVTEKGKYVELRCDPISGHTALYWYRQSLGQGPEFLIYFQGTGAADDSGLPNDRFFAVRPEGSVSTLKIQRTERGDSAVYLCASSFSSGVSYNEQFFGPGTRLTVL.

This clonotype was detected only a few times. This chain uses TRBV5-1 with TRBJ2-7; TRBD2 aligns across 9 bases. Germline V gene sequence: CDR1 SGHRS, CDR2 YFSETQ. J was trimmed by 7 bases and V by 1 base; bases with no gene match: 9. This CDR3 comprises 15 residues. The CDR3 nucleotides read TGCGCCAGCAGCTTGTTGTCTAGCGGGGTACAAGAGCAGTACTTC. Its protein is CASSLLSSGVQEQYF.

This clonotype turned up a few times. The chain is built from TRBV6-1 and TRBJ2-1; 9 nucleotides match TRBD1. The V gene's germline CDR1 is MNHNS and CDR2 SASEGT. This CDR3 is 17 amino acids long. V trimming: 6 bases; J trimming: 0 bases; junction bases outside the gene matches: 9. CDR3 sequence reads: CASSPKQGAGSYNEQFF. The CDR3 bases are TGTGCCAGCAGCCCCAAACAGGGGGCAGGCTCCTACAATGAGCAGTTCTTC.

The J gene is TRBJ2-7, the V gene TRBV7-2; 10 bases line up with TRBD2. V lost 3 bases and J lost 0; bases outside the gene matches: 5. This CDR3 comprises 16 residues. Germline CDR1 SGHTA, CDR2 FQGNSA. CDR3 in DNA: TGTGCCAGCAGCTTGTTGACTAGCGGGTTCTCCTACGAGCAGTACTTC. Protein sequence: CASSLLTSGFSYEQYF.

This chain joins TRBV28 and TRBJ2-7, with TRBD1 matching 11 bases. Germline lookup yields CDR1 MDHEN and CDR2 SYDVKM. CDR3 size: 13 residues. Trimming took 6 bases from V and 5 from J; bases not matched to a gene: 3. CDR3 amino acids: CASRGQGVHEQYF. The CDR3 DNA is TGTGCCAGCAGGGGACAGGGGGTCCACGAGCAGTACTTC.